This T cell receptor (beta chain) was sequenced for a study of T cell responses to AZD1222 COVID-19 vaccine. Whole-study findings and limits: White British donors predominated, females outnumbered males, and clonal diversity was possibly underestimated. Baseline testing showed seropositivity in only six or seven AZD1222 recipients. Compared with day 0, the breadth and depth of the Spike-specific TCR repertoire rose significantly after two doses of AZD1222. Spike-spanning, vaccine-associated CD4 TCRs were dominant at 160-218 and 743-854.

The CDR3 loop spans 15 amino acids. Germline CDR1 and CDR2: MNHEY and SVGAGI. V was trimmed by 2 bases and J by 4 bases, leaving 12 bases between them. As to this clone: Its antigen is still unknown.

Generated by immunoSEQ multiplex PCR, the TCRdb table keeps only in-frame clones and is missing some. The sample consists of about 150,000 clones, approximately 85% of them appearing once. The rearrangement links TRBV6-5 to TRBJ2-1, with TRBD1 as a possible D gene (6 bases). The specimen comprised peripheral blood, sampled on day 0 of MenACWY control vaccination. The TCR comes from an adult in good health. CDR3 protein: CASSYDRSLYNEQFF. The CDR3 nucleotides read TGTGCCAGCAGTTACGACAGGTCCCTTTACAATGAGCAGTTCTTC.